This T cell receptor beta chain was sequenced during a study of T cells in Graves' hyperthyroidism and ophthalmopathy. Amplification of TCR beta CDR3 regions used RNA as the template. TCR CDR3 underwent first-round RT-PCR with the HTBI primer set. Each CDR3 protein is one row after TCRdb ran MiXCR on the multiplex PCR reads. Here the sample spans 350,000 to 400,000 distinct CDR3 sequences, over 15% being singletons. CDR3 size: 16 residues. The germline gives CDR1 LNHDA, CDR2 SQIVND (reference sequence). The V gene lost 3 bases and the J gene lost 0 bases, with 9 bases spanning the gap. This clonotype was counted at least ten times.

The specimen was blood. The gene calls are TRBV19 and TRBJ2-6; a weak D match, TRBD2 (5 bases). The sequence was obtained from a young woman with Graves' hyperthyroidism. The CDR3 spells CASSMRGYSGANVLTF. As DNA, the CDR3 is TGTGCCAGTAGTATGAGAGGGTACTCTGGGGCCAACGTCCTGACTTTC.